These T cell receptor beta chains were read from a single sample in a study of blood T cell repertoires in COVID-19. Some clones are missing from TCRdb's copy, which holds only in-frame ones; the method was immunoSEQ multiplex PCR. The sample carries 270,000 or so clones, around 90% recorded once. Input material: PBMCs or T cells enriched from blood (not recorded which). The source is a woman in her 40s with acute COVID-19. CDR3s include the opening cysteine and the closing phenylalanine or tryptophan. D genes are given only for firm matches. For some rows the clone size is stated as once, few or many, or as a class when expanded; others skip it.

CDR3nt	CDR3aa	d_gene	j_gene	v_gene	abundance
TGCGCCAGCAGCTTGGCCGCGGGATTGGGTGAGACCCAGTACTTC	CASSLAAGLGETQYF	NA	TRBJ2-5	TRBV5-1	NA
TGTGCCAGCAGCTTAACAGGATACGAGCAGTACTTC	CASSLTGYEQYF	NA	TRBJ2-7	TRBV7-2	NA
TGTGCCAGCAGGGGGGGGGCCGGAATGAACACTGAAGCTTTCTTT	CASRGGAGMNTEAFF	NA	TRBJ1-1	TRBV2	NA
TGTGCCAGCAGCTTAGGGGGGACAGGTAGCAATCAGCCCCAGCATTTT	CASSLGGTGSNQPQHF	TRBD1	TRBJ1-5	TRBV7-2	NA
TGTGCCAGCAGCGACGGGGGGGGCAGTGCCTCACCCCTCCACTTT	CASSDGGGSASPLHF	NA	TRBJ1-6	TRBV28	NA
TGTGCCAGTAGTATAGCCACAGCTAATCAGCCCCAGCATTTT	CASSIATANQPQHF	NA	TRBJ1-5	TRBV19	NA
TGTGCCAGCAGCTTCGTACAGGTCTATGAGCAGTTCTTC	CASSFVQVYEQFF	NA	TRBJ2-1	TRBV11-2	NA
TGTGCCAGCAGCCGGAGGACTAGCGGGGGCCAAGAGACCCAGTACTTC	CASSRRTSGGQETQYF	TRBD2	TRBJ2-5	TRBV3-1/TRBV3-2	NA
TGCGCCAGCAGCCAGGTTGAGACAGGTCATTCCTACGAGCAGTACTTC	CASSQVETGHSYEQYF	NA	TRBJ2-7	TRBV4-1	NA
TGTGCCAGCAGCTTCGGGACAGGGGCCAATCAGCCCCAGCATTTT	CASSFGTGANQPQHF	TRBD1	TRBJ1-5	TRBV5-4	NA
TGTGCCAGCAGTGGAGGGTACAATGAGCAGTTCTTC	CASSGGYNEQFF	NA	TRBJ2-1	TRBV2	NA
TGTGCCAGCAGTGACGGGGGGAACACTGAAGCTTTCTTT	CASSDGGNTEAFF	NA	TRBJ1-1	TRBV2	NA
TGTGCCAGCAGTTTAACGGGGGCAGATACGCAGTATTTT	CASSLTGADTQYF	NA	TRBJ2-3	TRBV12-3/TRBV12-4	NA
TGTGCCAGCAGCGTCAGTTCGGGACAGCCAGGGGAGACCCAGTACTTC	CASSVSSGQPGETQYF	TRBD1	TRBJ2-5	TRBV9	NA
TGTGCCAGCAGTCCCTCGGACAGGACCAAAAACATTCAGTACTTC	CASSPSDRTKNIQYF	TRBD1	TRBJ2-4	TRBV27	NA
TGTGCCAGCGTCACAGGGGGCGGTGAGCAGTTCTTC	CASVTGGGEQFF	TRBD1	TRBJ2-1	TRBV2	NA
TGTGCCAGCAGCTTAGATTGGCCGGACAGGGGTTCCACCGGGGAGCTGTTTTTT	CASSLDWPDRGSTGELFF	TRBD1	TRBJ2-2	TRBV11-3	NA
TGTGCCAGCAGCCCACGCTTCCCGGTCGGCACCGGGGAGCTGTTTTTT	CASSPRFPVGTGELFF	NA	TRBJ2-2	TRBV7-3	NA
TGTGCCTGGAGTGGGACAGGGTTTGGCAACTATGGCTACACCTTC	CAWSGTGFGNYGYTF	TRBD1	TRBJ1-2	TRBV30	NA
TGTGCCAGCAGCTTAGACGGGGGCTCCTACAATGAGCAGTTCTTC	CASSLDGGSYNEQFF	NA	TRBJ2-1	TRBV11-2	NA
TGCAGCGTACACAGGGGGAGGAACTACGAGCAGTACTTC	CSVHRGRNYEQYF	TRBD1	TRBJ2-7	TRBV29-1	NA
TGTGCCAGCAGTGAATTTTTAGCGGGGGGCACTCGAACCTCCTACGAGCAGTACTTC	CASSEFLAGGTRTSYEQYF	TRBD2	TRBJ2-7	TRBV2	NA
TGTGCCAGCAGACCCGCGGGTGGTGACTATGGCTACACCTTC	CASRPAGGDYGYTF	NA	TRBJ1-2	TRBV7-2	NA
TGTGCCACCAGCAGAGATCTGAGGTCTGAAGCTTTCTTT	CATSRDLRSEAFF	NA	TRBJ1-1	TRBV15	NA
TGTGCCAGCAGCGTCGAAGGCGGGAGGGGCTACAATGAGCAGTTCTTC	CASSVEGGRGYNEQFF	TRBD2	TRBJ2-1	TRBV9	NA
TGTGCCAGCAGTGACAGTGACTTGGGAAACACCATATATTTT	CASSDSDLGNTIYF	NA	TRBJ1-3	TRBV2	NA
TGTGCCAGCAGGGCTAGCAATGAGCAGTTCTTC	CASRASNEQFF	NA	TRBJ2-1	TRBV28	once
TGCGCCAGCAGCTTGGCAGGGGATGGAAACACCATATATTTT	CASSLAGDGNTIYF	NA	TRBJ1-3	TRBV5-1	NA
TGTGCCAGCAGCCAAGTTGGGACAGGGTTCGACGAGCAGTACTTC	CASSQVGTGFDEQYF	TRBD1	TRBJ2-7	TRBV3-1/TRBV3-2	NA
TGCGCCAGCAGCCAGGGTAGCGGGAGGGTCGAGCAGTACTTC	CASSQGSGRVEQYF	TRBD2	TRBJ2-7	TRBV4-3	NA
TGTGCCACCAGGGGCTTCTCTGGAAACACCATATATTTT	CATRGFSGNTIYF	NA	TRBJ1-3	TRBV19	NA
TGTGCCAGCAGCGAAGACAGGGGGTCCTACAATGAGCAGTTCTTC	CASSEDRGSYNEQFF	TRBD1	TRBJ2-1	TRBV7-2	once
TGTGCCAGCAGACCGACAGGGGGCCGGGAGCTGTTTTTT	CASRPTGGRELFF	TRBD1	TRBJ2-2	TRBV12-3/TRBV12-4	NA
TGTGCCAGCAGCCAAGAGGGGGCGGGTCAGCAGTTCTTC	CASSQEGAGQQFF	NA	TRBJ2-1	TRBV3-1/TRBV3-2	NA
TGTGCCAGTACGCAGGGGCGGTTCCTGGTGAGCACTGAAGCTTTCTTT	CASTQGRFLVSTEAFF	NA	TRBJ1-1	TRBV19	NA
TGTGCCAGCAGCTTAGGCCTAGGCCAGTGGAGCACAGATACGCAGTATTTT	CASSLGLGQWSTDTQYF	NA	TRBJ2-3	TRBV7-9	NA
TGCGCCAGCAGCTTGGGTACAGGGGCCAATGAGCAGTTCTTC	CASSLGTGANEQFF	TRBD1	TRBJ2-1	TRBV5-1	NA
TGCGCCAGCAGCTCACACCTACAGGGAAACGAGGGCACTGAAGCTTTCTTT	CASSSHLQGNEGTEAFF	NA	TRBJ1-1	TRBV4-1	NA
TGTGCCAGCAGCCAGGGACTAGCGGAACAAGAGACCCAGTACTTC	CASSQGLAEQETQYF	TRBD2	TRBJ2-5	TRBV7-8	NA
TGTGCCAGCTCACCCGCCTTTTGGGACAGGGAAAGTGGCTACACCTTC	CASSPAFWDRESGYTF	TRBD1	TRBJ1-2	TRBV18	NA
TGTGCCAGCAGTTCGGCGGGAGGGCCGCAAGAGACCCAGTACTTC	CASSSAGGPQETQYF	TRBD2	TRBJ2-5	TRBV11-2	NA
TGTGCCAGCAGCTTAAATCGGGACAGCCCCTACGAGCAGTACTTC	CASSLNRDSPYEQYF	TRBD1	TRBJ2-7	TRBV11-2	NA
TGTGCCAGCAGTGGGGGGGGCACTGAAGCTTTCTTT	CASSGGGTEAFF	NA	TRBJ1-1	TRBV25-1	NA
TGTGCCAGTAGTAGCGAAGCCTACGAGCAGTACTTC	CASSSEAYEQYF	NA	TRBJ2-7	TRBV19	once
TGTGCCAGCAGTGAACAGACGGGAAGTGAGCAGTTCTTC	CASSEQTGSEQFF	NA	TRBJ2-1	TRBV25-1	NA
TGCGCCAGCAGCTTGAGGACAGGGTGGGTCGATGAGCAGTTCTTC	CASSLRTGWVDEQFF	TRBD1	TRBJ2-1	TRBV5-1	NA